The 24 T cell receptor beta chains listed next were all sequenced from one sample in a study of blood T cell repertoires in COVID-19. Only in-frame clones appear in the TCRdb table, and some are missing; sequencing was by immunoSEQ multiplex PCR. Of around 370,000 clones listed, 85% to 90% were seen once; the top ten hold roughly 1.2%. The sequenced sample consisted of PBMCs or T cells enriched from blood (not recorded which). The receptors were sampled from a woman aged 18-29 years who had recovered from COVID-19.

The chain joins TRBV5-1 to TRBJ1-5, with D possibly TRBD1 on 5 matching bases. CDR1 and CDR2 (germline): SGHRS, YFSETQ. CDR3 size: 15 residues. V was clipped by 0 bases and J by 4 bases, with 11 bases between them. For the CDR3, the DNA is TGCGCCAGCAGCTTGGTATCAGGGTCTAATCAGCCCCAGCATTTT. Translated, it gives CASSLVSGSNQPQHF.

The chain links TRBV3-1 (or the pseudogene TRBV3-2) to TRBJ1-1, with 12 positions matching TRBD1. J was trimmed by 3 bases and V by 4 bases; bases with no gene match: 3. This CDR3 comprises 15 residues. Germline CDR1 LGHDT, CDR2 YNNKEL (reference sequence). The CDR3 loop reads CASSRDRGRDTEAFF. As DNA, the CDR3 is TGTGCCAGCAGCCGGGACAGGGGGCGCGACACTGAAGCTTTCTTT.

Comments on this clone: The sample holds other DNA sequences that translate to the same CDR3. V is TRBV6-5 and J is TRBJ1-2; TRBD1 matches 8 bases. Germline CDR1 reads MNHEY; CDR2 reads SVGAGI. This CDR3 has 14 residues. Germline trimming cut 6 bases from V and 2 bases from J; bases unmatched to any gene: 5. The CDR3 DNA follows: TGTGCCAGCAGCCCGACAGGGGCCAACTATGGCTACACCTTC. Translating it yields CASSPTGANYGYTF.

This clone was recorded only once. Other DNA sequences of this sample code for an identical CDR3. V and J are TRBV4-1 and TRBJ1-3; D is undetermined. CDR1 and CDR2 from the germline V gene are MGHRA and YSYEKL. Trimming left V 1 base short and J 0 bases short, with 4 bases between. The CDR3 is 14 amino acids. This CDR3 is CASSQGSSGNTIYF. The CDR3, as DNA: TGCGCCAGCAGCCAAGGGAGCTCTGGAAACACCATATATTTT.

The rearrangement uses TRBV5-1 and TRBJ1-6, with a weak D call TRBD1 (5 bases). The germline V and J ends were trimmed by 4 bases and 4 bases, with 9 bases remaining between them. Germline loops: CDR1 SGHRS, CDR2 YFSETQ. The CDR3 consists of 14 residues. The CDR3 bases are TGCGCCAGCAGCGCGCAGGGATATAATTCACCCCTCCACTTT. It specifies CASSAQGYNSPLHF.

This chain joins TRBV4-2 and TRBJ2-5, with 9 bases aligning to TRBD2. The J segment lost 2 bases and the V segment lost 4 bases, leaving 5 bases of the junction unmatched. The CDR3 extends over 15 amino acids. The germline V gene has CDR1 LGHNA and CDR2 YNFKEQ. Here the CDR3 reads CASSPRLAAQETQYF. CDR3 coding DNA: TGTGCCAGCAGCCCAAGACTAGCGGCACAAGAGACCCAGTACTTC.

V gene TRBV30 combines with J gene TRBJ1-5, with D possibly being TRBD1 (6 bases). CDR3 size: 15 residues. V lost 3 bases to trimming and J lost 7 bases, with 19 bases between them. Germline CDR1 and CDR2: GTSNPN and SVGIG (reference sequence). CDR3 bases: TGTGCCTGGAGCGAGACTGGGGGGGCAGTACAGCCCCAGCATTTT. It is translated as CAWSETGGAVQPQHF. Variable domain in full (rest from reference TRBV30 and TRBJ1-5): SQTIHQWPATLVQPVGSPLSLECTVEGTSNPNLYWYRQAAGRGLQLLFYSVGIGQISSEVPQNLSASRPQDRQFILSSKKLLLSDSGFYLCAWSETGGAVQPQHFGDGTRLSIL.

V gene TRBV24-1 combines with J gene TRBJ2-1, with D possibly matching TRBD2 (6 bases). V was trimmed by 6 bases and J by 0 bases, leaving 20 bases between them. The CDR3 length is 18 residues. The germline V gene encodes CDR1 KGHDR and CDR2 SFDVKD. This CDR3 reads CATSRITSPKSSYNEQFF. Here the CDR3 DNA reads TGTGCCACCAGTAGAATCACTAGCCCAAAGAGCTCCTACAATGAGCAGTTCTTC.

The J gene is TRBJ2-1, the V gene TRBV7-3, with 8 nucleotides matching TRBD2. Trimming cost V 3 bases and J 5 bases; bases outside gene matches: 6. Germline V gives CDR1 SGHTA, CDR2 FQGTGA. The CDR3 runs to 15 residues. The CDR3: CASSFSGGENNEQFF. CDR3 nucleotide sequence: TGTGCCAGCAGCTTTTCCGGGGGGGAGAACAATGAGCAGTTCTTC.

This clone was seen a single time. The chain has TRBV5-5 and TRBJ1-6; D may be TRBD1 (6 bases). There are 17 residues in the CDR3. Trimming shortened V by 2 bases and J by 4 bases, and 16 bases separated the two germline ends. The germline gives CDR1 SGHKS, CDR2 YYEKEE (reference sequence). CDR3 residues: CASSFGIRTEYNSPLHF. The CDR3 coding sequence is TGTGCCAGCAGCTTCGGTATCCGGACAGAATATAATTCACCCCTCCACTTT.

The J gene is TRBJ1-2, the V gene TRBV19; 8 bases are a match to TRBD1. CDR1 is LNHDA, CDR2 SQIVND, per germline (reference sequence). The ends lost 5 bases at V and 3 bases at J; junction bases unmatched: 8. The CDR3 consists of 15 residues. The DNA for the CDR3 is TGTGCCAGTAGTGCAGGGGGCACGAGGGACTATGGCTACACCTTC. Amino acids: CASSAGGTRDYGYTF.

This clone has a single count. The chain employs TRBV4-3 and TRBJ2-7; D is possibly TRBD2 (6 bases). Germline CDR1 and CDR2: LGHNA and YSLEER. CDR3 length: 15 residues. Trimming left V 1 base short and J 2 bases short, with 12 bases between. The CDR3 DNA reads TGCGCCAGCAGCCAAGGGTTGGGGGGTGCCTACGAGCAGTACTTC. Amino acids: CASSQGLGGAYEQYF.

CDR3 loop: CATGSGVIRNEQFF. As DNA, the CDR3 is TGCGCCACCGGTAGCGGGGTAATTAGGAATGAGCAGTTCTTC. This rearrangement joins TRBV10-2 to TRBJ2-1, with 8 bases aligning to TRBD2. CDR1 is WSHSY, CDR2 SAAADI, per germline. The CDR3 loop spans 14 amino acids. After removal of 10 bases from V and 7 bases from J, the junction contained 12 bases not matched to a gene.

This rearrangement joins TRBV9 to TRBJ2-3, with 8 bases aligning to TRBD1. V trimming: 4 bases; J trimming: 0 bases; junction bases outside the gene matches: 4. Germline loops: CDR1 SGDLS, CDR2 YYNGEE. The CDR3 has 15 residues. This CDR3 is CASSQGDRSTDTQYF. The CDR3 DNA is TGTGCCAGCAGCCAAGGGGACAGGAGCACAGATACGCAGTATTTT.

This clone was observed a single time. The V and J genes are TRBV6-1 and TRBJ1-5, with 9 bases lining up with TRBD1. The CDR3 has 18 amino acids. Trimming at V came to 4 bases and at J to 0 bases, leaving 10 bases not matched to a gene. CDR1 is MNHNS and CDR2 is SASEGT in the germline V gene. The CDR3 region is CASSGDRVLSYSNQPQHF. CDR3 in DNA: TGTGCCAGCAGTGGGGACAGGGTTTTAAGTTATAGCAATCAGCCCCAGCATTTT.

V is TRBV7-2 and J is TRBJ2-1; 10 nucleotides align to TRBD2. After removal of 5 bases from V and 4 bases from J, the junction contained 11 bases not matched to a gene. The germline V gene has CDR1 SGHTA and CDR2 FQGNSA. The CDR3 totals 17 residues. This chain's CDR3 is CASSPRAGGYLYNEQFF. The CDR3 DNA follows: TGTGCCAGCAGCCCCCGAGCGGGGGGGTATCTTTACAATGAGCAGTTCTTC.

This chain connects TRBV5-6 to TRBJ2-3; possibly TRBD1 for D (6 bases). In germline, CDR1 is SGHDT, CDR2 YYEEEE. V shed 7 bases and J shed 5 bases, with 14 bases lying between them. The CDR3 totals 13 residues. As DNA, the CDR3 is TGTGCCAGCTCCCTACAGGGATTAGATACGCAGTATTTT. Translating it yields CASSLQGLDTQYF.

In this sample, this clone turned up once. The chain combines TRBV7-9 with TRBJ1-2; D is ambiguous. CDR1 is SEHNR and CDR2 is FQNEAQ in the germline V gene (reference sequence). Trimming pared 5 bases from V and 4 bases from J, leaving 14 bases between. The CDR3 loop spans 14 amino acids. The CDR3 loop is CASSLGVEIYGYTF. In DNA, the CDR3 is TGTGCCAGCAGCCTCGGGGTAGAAATCTATGGCTACACCTTC.

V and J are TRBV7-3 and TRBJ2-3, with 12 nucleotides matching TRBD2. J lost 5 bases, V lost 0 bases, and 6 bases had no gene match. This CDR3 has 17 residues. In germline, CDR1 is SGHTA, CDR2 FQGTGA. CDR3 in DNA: TGTGCCAGCAGCTTAACGCCTAGCGGGGGGGCCGTAGATACGCAGTATTTT. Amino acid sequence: CASSLTPSGGAVDTQYF.

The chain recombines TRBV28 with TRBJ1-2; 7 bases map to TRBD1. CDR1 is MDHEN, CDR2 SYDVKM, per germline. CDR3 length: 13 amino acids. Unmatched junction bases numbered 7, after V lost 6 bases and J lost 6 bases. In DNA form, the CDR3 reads TGTGCCAGCAGAGATAGGGGGCGGAATGGCTACACCTTC. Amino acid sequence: CASRDRGRNGYTF.

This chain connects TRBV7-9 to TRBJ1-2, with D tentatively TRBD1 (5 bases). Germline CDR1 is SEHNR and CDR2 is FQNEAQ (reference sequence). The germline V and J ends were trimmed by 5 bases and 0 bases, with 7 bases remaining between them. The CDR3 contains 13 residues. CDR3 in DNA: TGTGCCAGCAGCCCGACAGCTAACTATGGCTACACCTTC. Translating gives CASSPTANYGYTF.

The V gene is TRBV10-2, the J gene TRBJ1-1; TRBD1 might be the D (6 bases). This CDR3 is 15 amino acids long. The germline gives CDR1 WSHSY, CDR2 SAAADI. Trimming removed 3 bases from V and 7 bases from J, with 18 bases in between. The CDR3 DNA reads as TGCGCCAGCAGTGACCCCATCGGACAGCGATTTGAAGCTTTCTTT. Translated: CASSDPIGQRFEAFF.

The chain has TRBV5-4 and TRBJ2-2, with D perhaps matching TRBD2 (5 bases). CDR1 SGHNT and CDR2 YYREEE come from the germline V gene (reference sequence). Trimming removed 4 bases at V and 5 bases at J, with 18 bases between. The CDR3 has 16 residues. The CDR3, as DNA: TGTGCCAGCAGCACTGACGACTGGAGGAGGACCGGGGAGCTGTTTTTT. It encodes CASSTDDWRRTGELFF. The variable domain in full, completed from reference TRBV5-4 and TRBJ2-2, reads ETGVTQSPTHLIKTRGQQVTLRCSSQSGHNTVSWYQQALGQGPQFIFQYYREEENGRGNFPPRFSGLQFPNYSSELNVNALELDDSALYLCASSTDDWRRTGELFFGEGSRLTVL.

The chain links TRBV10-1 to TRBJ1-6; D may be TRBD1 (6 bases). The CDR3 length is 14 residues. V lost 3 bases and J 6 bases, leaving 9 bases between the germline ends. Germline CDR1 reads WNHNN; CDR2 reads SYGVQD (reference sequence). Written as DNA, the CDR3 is TGCGCCAGCAGTGACCAGGGGTCTAATTCACCCCTCCACTTT. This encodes CASSDQGSNSPLHF.